This TCR beta chain was captured by sequencing in a study of T cells in localized non-small cell lung cancer. The study, taken as a whole, reports: Of the tissues analyzed, uninvolved adjacent lung showed maximal T cell clonality, greater than tumor.

Germline CDR1 is SGDLS and CDR2 is YYNGEE. V dropped 4 bases and J dropped 6; count of bases not matched to a gene: 6. The CDR3 extends over 14 amino acids. The protocol was immunoSEQ multiplex PCR, while the TCRdb copy is restricted to in-frame clones and leaves out a portion. The data hold around 2,800 clones, with 25% to 30% observed a single time. This clone has a handful of counts. The antigen remains unidentified. The TCR sequence derives from a female donor over 55 with stage I lung adenocarcinoma. The chain combines TRBV9 with TRBJ2-1, with 8 bases fitting TRBD1. The specimen was lung tumor tissue, collected before any cancer treatment. CDR3 amino acids: CASSIQGASNEQFF. CDR3 in DNA: TGTGCCAGCAGCATCCAGGGGGCGAGCAATGAGCAGTTCTTC.